This TCR beta chain came from a study of naive and memory T cell subsets. Whole-study findings and limits: TCR counts from RNA may reflect activation-linked expression changes.

CD8 T cells were positively selected from what remained after CD4 positive selection. The beta constant-region primer was an equimolar mix of two oligonucleotides covering TRBC1 and TRBC2. The ligated cDNA underwent four PCR rounds using SP2 and nested alpha and beta constant-region primers. The cDNA 3' end received a ligated single-stranded oligonucleotide carrying the SP2 primer and a 12-nucleotide UMI. TCRdb independently ran MiXCR on the UMI-ligation and nested PCR reads; one entry per CDR3 protein. The table includes tens of thousands of distinct CDR3 sequences, roughly 9.3% detected once. Notes on this clonotype: Its antigen is not known.

The CDR3 spans 8 residues. V was trimmed by 3 bases and J by 9 bases, leaving 0 bases between them. Germline lookup yields CDR1 SQVTM and CDR2 ANQGSEA. Sequenced input: naive CD8+ T cells from blood. J is TRBJ2-1 and V is TRBV29-1; D ambiguous. The origin of this receptor is a human donor in good health. CDR3 residues: CSVDEQFF. The CDR3 bases are TGCAGCGTTGATGAGCAGTTCTTC.